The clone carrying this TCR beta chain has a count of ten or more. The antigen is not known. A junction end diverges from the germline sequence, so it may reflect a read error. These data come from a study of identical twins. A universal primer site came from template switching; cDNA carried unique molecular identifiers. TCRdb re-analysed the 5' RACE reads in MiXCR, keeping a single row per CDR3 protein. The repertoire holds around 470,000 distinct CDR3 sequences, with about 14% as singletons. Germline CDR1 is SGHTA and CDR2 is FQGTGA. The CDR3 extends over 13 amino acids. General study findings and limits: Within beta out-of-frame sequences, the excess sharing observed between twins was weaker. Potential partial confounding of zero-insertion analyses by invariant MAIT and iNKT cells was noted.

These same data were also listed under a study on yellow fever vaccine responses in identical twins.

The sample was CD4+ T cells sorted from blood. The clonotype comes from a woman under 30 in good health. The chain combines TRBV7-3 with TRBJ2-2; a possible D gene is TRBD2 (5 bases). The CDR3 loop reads CASSLAYTGELFF. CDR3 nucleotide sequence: TGTGCCAGCAGCTTAGCCTACACCGGGGAGTTGTTTTTT.